The 8 T cell receptor beta chains below were found in one sample sequenced in a study of cytomegalovirus exposure and HLA in healthy donors. It was with 60 Vbeta and 13 Jbeta primers that the PCR ran. Sequencing was performed with immunoSEQ multiplex PCR; in TCRdb, only in-frame clones are kept and a portion is missing. The sample has around 83,000 clones, roughly 78% seen once. The sequenced material came from PBMCs. These receptors were obtained from a male donor in good health and CMV-seropositive.

The V gene is TRBV1, the J gene TRBJ1-1. TRBV1 is labeled a pseudogene. The CDR3 length is 12 residues. The CDR3 sequence: CTSSQSDTEAFF. In nucleotides, the CDR3 is TGCACCAGCAGCCAAAGCGACACTGAAGCTTTCTTT.

V usage is TRBV10-1 and J usage is TRBJ2-7; D perhaps matches TRBD1 (6 bases). Germline loops: CDR1 WNHNN, CDR2 SYGVQD (reference sequence). The V end lost 0 bases, the J end lost 2 bases, and 17 bases lay between the germline ends. CDR3 length: 17 residues. The CDR3 here is CASSESIGQSSPYEQYF. The CDR3 bases are TGCGCCAGCAGTGAGTCGATCGGACAGTCTAGCCCCTACGAGCAGTACTTC.

The V and J genes are TRBV10-1 and TRBJ2-1; D may be TRBD2 (5 bases). V shed 6 bases and J shed 7 bases, with 13 bases lying between them. CDR1 is WNHNN, CDR2 SYGVQD, per germline (reference sequence). There are 13 residues in the CDR3. The CDR3 loop is CASSPAAINEQFF. The CDR3 nucleotides are TGCGCCAGCAGCCCAGCGGCGATAAATGAGCAGTTCTTC.

There are a few counts of this clone. This sequence joins TRBV5-1 and TRBJ1-1, with no clear D. CDR3 size: 14 residues. Looked up from germline, CDR1 is SGHRS and CDR2 is YFSETQ. Trimming removed 1 base from V and 4 bases from J, with 11 bases in between. DNA for the CDR3: TGCGCCAGCAGCTTGATTGGTGCTAGCACTGAAGCTTTCTTT. Translated, it gives CASSLIGASTEAFF.

This clone is termed large. The chain carries TRBV7-8 and TRBJ2-5, with TRBD2 matching over 11 bases. Trimming took 5 bases from V and 0 from J; bases not matched to a gene: 14. The CDR3 has 19 residues. Germline lookup yields CDR1 SGHVS and CDR2 FQNEAQ. CDR3 protein: CASSPLVTPSGRHQETQYF. The CDR3 nucleotides read TGTGCCAGCAGCCCCTTAGTAACTCCTAGCGGGAGGCACCAAGAGACCCAGTACTTC.

In DNA form, the CDR3 reads TGTGCCAGCAGCCCCCTAGCGCGCTCCTACAATGAGCAGTTCTTC. It codes for CASSPLARSYNEQFF. The chain is built from TRBV28 and TRBJ2-1; a weak D match, TRBD2 (6 bases). The V end lost 6 bases, the J end lost 0 bases, and 12 bases lay between the germline ends. The CDR3 is 15 residues long. Germline V gene data show CDR1 as MDHEN and CDR2 as SYDVKM.

This chain connects TRBV6-4 to TRBJ2-5, with D perhaps matching TRBD2 (6 bases). Trimming left V 6 bases short and J 13 bases short, with 18 bases between. Germline V lookup: CDR1 MRHNA, CDR2 SNTAGT. The CDR3 is 12 residues long. The CDR3 reads CASRLKGLGGYF. As DNA, the CDR3 is TGTGCCAGCAGATTGAAGGGATTGGGGGGGTACTTC.

The chain joins TRBV29-1 to TRBJ1-3; TRBD1 is a possible D gene (5 bases). Germline CDR1 is SQVTM and CDR2 is ANQGSEA. The V end lost 3 bases, the J end lost 0 bases, and 9 bases lay between the germline ends. The CDR3 extends over 14 amino acids. CDR3 sequence reads: CSVERGSSGNTIYF. The DNA for the CDR3 is TGCAGCGTTGAGCGGGGCTCCTCTGGAAACACCATATATTTT.